A single TCR beta chain is shown here with its context. This CDR3 is 15 amino acids long. The germline V and J ends were trimmed by 2 bases and 4 bases, with 12 bases remaining between them. CDR1 is MDHEN, CDR2 SYDVKM, per germline. cDNA synthesis used a TRAV/TRBV-specific primer set for both chains. TCRs underwent roughly 19 PCR cycles of amplification with a constant-region primer and V-primer adapter. Each CDR3 protein gets one entry after TCRdb re-called the reads with MiXCR. The sample has 55,000 to 80,000 distinct CDR3 sequences; about a quarter are singletons. These data belong to a study of low-dose radiotherapy and immunotherapy resistance in tumors. Time point reported: before trial treatment. All eligible patients presented with advanced solid tumors that contained no tumor-infiltrating lymphocytes.

The chain employs TRBV28 and TRBJ2-1; D might be TRBD1 (6 bases). The sample here was PBMCs, taken before treatment. The source is a male donor with rectosigmoid adenocarcinoma. CDR3 DNA: TGTGCCAGCAGTTTAGGAGCAGGGGCTTACAATGAGCAGTTCTTC. It encodes CASSLGAGAYNEQFF.